The entry below describes one T cell receptor (beta chain). No antigen is known for it. Naive CD8+ T cells had a CD45RO-CCR7+CD27+CD95- phenotype. This CDR3 region has 13 residues. The germline CDR1 and CDR2 sequences are SGHRS and YFSETQ. This specimen comes from a study of CXCR3-negative and CXCR3-positive naive CD8 T cells. Libraries were UMI-labeled 5' RACE TRB cDNA. TCRdb re-called the 5' RACE reads; one entry per CDR3 protein, DNA not given. This repertoire comprises about 26,000 distinct CDR3 sequences; its ten largest clones make up approximately 2.8%. Regarding the study as a whole: Comparison of naive cells showed more hydrophobic TRB CDR3s in CXCR3-positive than in CXCR3-negative naive cells.

The material sequenced was naive CXCR3- CD8+ T cells from blood. The sample's subset: CD45RO-CCR7+CD27+CD95- naive CD8+ T cells lacking CXCR3 (TNR3-). This TCR came from a human donor in good health. Some clones in this sample may be carry-over from other donors' samples. This rearrangement joins TRBV5-1 to TRBJ2-5. The chain's CDR3 is CASSLAGDETQYF.